Shown below are 32 T cell receptor beta chains from a single sample sequenced in a study of T-cell memory formation after mild COVID-19. TCRdb itself ran the 5' RACE reads through MiXCR, one entry per CDR3 protein. The repertoire holds about 340,000 distinct CDR3 sequences, with under 15% as singletons. The sequencing sample was made of PBMCs or a T cell subset sorted from them (not recorded which). Source of these receptors: a man aged 18 to 29 who had mild COVID-19 (a few samples of this study predate the infection). Cell type and time point are not known.

The chain combines TRBV20-1 with TRBJ1-5; D might be TRBD1 (6 bases). Trimming left V 4 bases short and J 6 bases short, with 10 bases between. CDR1 and CDR2 from the germline V gene are DFQATT and SNEGSKA (reference sequence). This CDR3 spans 12 amino acids. This CDR3 reads CSATTGFQPQHF. The CDR3 DNA reads as TGCAGTGCTACGACAGGCTTTCAGCCCCAGCATTTT.

This clonotype was recorded a few times. This chain links TRBV18 with TRBJ2-7; no definite D call. Trimming left V 6 bases short and J 3 bases short, with 15 bases between. The CDR3 spans 14 residues. Germline V gene data show CDR1 as KGHSH and CDR2 as LQKENI. The CDR3 sequence: CASSPYALNYEQYF. CDR3 nucleotides: TGTGCCAGCTCCCCCTACGCCCTTAACTACGAGCAGTACTTC.

There are many counts of this clonotype. V gene TRBV4-1 combines with J gene TRBJ2-3; D remains unclear. The CDR3 has 16 residues. V lost 3 bases to trimming and J lost 6 bases, with 19 bases between them. CDR1 is MGHRA, CDR2 YSYEKL, per germline. CDR3 amino acids: CASSHLGRARMDTQYF. The CDR3 region has the DNA TGCGCCAGCAGCCACCTCGGACGTGCGCGGATGGATACGCAGTATTTT.

V gene TRBV4-2 combines with J gene TRBJ2-5; TRBD2 matches at 7 bases. There are 17 residues in the CDR3. CDR1 is LGHNA, CDR2 YNFKEQ, per germline. J lost 4 bases, V lost 5 bases, and 16 bases had no gene match. The CDR3 nucleotides read TGTGCCAGCAGCTCGCGGTCCCTTGGGGGGGGGGGAGAGACCCAGTACTTC. Translation gives CASSSRSLGGGGETQYF.

This chain links TRBV25-1 with TRBJ2-1; TRBD2 aligns across 9 bases. The CDR3 totals 13 residues. Germline lookup yields CDR1 MGHDK and CDR2 SYGVNS. The junction had 5 bases not matched to a gene; V was cut back by 7 bases and J by 7 bases. The CDR3 protein is CASKASGVNEQFF. The CDR3 DNA sequence: TGTGCCAGCAAAGCTAGCGGGGTTAATGAGCAGTTCTTC.

This clonotype was observed a few times. The rearrangement joins TRBV28 to TRBJ2-7; 9 bases line up with TRBD1. The V segment lost 5 bases and the J segment 0 bases; nucleotides outside the gene matches: 5. There are 15 residues in the CDR3. The V gene's germline CDR1 is MDHEN and CDR2 SYDVKM. For the CDR3, the DNA is TGTGCCAGCAGTCGGACAGGGGCCCTCTCCTACGAGCAGTACGTC. This sequence encodes CASSRTGALSYEQYV.

The sample holds a few counts of this clonotype. The chain has TRBV20-1 and TRBJ1-1; 7 nucleotides agree with TRBD1. CDR3 size: 19 residues. The junction had 21 bases not matched to a gene; V was cut back by 0 bases and J by 5 bases. Germline V gives CDR1 DFQATT, CDR2 SNEGSKA (reference sequence). The CDR3 is CSARDPTAGTAAGTTEAFF. The DNA for the CDR3 is TGCAGTGCTAGAGATCCCACCGCCGGGACAGCGGCTGGGACTACTGAAGCTTTCTTT.

This clonotype was detected only a few times. The rearrangement joins TRBV12-3 or TRBV12-4 to TRBJ2-3; 13 positions agree with TRBD2. The CDR3 is made up of 17 amino acids. Trimming at V came to 7 bases and at J to 0 bases, leaving 7 bases not matched to a gene. CDR3 coding DNA: TGTGCCAGCAAGCGACTAGCGGGGGGAGTTAGCACAGATACGCAGTATTTT. Translated: CASKRLAGGVSTDTQYF.

J is TRBJ2-6 and V is TRBV20-1; D is possibly TRBD1 or TRBD2 (5 bases each). Germline CDR1 and CDR2: DFQATT and SNEGSKA (reference sequence). CDR3 length: 17 amino acids. V lost 6 bases and J lost 0, with 18 bases in between. The DNA for the CDR3 is TGCAGTGCGACCGGGACGGTCCTTAGCTCTGGGGCCAACGTCCTGACTTTC. Its translation: CSATGTVLSSGANVLTF.

This clonotype has only a few counts. This sequence joins TRBV24-1 and TRBJ2-3; 7 positions agree with TRBD2. The germline V gene has CDR1 KGHDR and CDR2 SFDVKD. V lost 3 bases, J lost 9 bases, and 5 bases stayed unmatched. CDR3 length equals 13 residues. The CDR3 here is CATSDRTRRTQYF. In DNA, the CDR3 is TGTGCCACCAGTGATCGGACTAGACGAACGCAGTATTTT.

Remarks on this clonotype: A read error may explain this, as a much larger clone is one base away. The chain links TRBV5-1 to TRBJ2-4; D tentatively fits TRBD1 or TRBD2 (5 bases each). This CDR3 is 16 amino acids long. CDR1 and CDR2 from the germline V gene are SGHRS and YFSETQ. Trimming pared 4 bases from V and 6 bases from J, leaving 20 bases between. The CDR3 protein is CASSLGRDGVGNIQYF. The CDR3 DNA sequence: TGCGCCAGCAGCCTGGGACGGGATGGGGTTGGAAACATTCAGTACTTC. Together with reference TRBV5-1 and TRBJ2-4, the CDR3 gives the full variable domain: KAGVTQTPRYLIKTRGQQVTLSCSPISGHRSVSWYQQTPGQGLQFLFEYFSETQRNKGNFPGRFSGRQFSNSRSEMNVSTLELGDSALYLCASSLGRDGVGNIQYFGAGTRLSVL.

This clonotype was seen more than once but under ten times. Sequence at one end of the junction differs from germline and may be a read error. The chain carries TRBV5-1 and TRBJ1-2; TRBD1 matches at 11 bases. The CDR3 has 15 residues. CDR1 is SGHRS, CDR2 YFSETQ, per germline. The CDR3 DNA is TGCGCCAGCAGCTTCCGGACAGGGGGCAACTCTGGCTACACCTTC. Its protein is CASSFRTGGNSGYTF.

The chain is built from TRBV5-1 and TRBJ2-3; 7 bases agree with TRBD2. Germline CDR1 SGHRS, CDR2 YFSETQ. This CDR3 has 18 residues. The trim removed 2 bases at V and 4 bases at J, leaving 16 bases unmatched. In DNA, the CDR3 is TGCGCCAGCAGCTTCCGGGACTACAAGTTAAGTATGCCAGATACGCAGTATTTT. Translation gives CASSFRDYKLSMPDTQYF.

This clonotype has only a few counts. J is TRBJ2-1 and V is TRBV7-9; no firm D call. The CDR3 has 15 amino acids. The germline V and J ends were trimmed by 5 bases and 2 bases, with 13 bases remaining between them. Germline CDR1 and CDR2: SEHNR and FQNEAQ (reference sequence). The CDR3 DNA follows: TGTGCCAGCAGCCCCCCGGGTTCCCCCTACAATGAGCAGTTCTTC. The encoded protein is CASSPPGSPYNEQFF.

J is TRBJ2-3 and V is TRBV19; TRBD2 aligns across 11 bases. V shed 6 bases, J shed 4 bases, and the junction held 9 bases outside the gene matches. Germline loops: CDR1 LNHDA, CDR2 SQIVND (reference sequence). The CDR3 consists of 16 residues. In DNA form, the CDR3 reads TGTGCCAGTAGCCCACTAGCGGGGGAAACATCAGATACGCAGTATTTT. The encoded protein is CASSPLAGETSDTQYF. Using reference TRBV19 and TRBJ2-3 for the parts outside the CDR3, the full variable domain is DGGITQSPKYLFRKEGQNVTLSCEQNLNHDAMYWYRQDPGQGLRLIYYSQIVNDFQKGDIAEGYSVSREKKESFPLTVTSAQKNPTAFYLCASSPLAGETSDTQYFGPGTRLTVL.

This chain links TRBV29-1 with TRBJ2-3; the match to TRBD1 covers 8 bases. J gave up 1 base and V 7 bases, and 4 bases lay outside the gene matches. Germline V CDR1 and CDR2: SQVTM, ANQGSEA. CDR3 length equals 13 residues. CDR3 nucleotides: TGCAGCGCAAGGACAGGGCGCACAGATACGCAGTATTTT. Its protein is CSARTGRTDTQYF.

This clonotype was detected many times. In DNA, the CDR3 is TGTGCCAGCAGCTCCGGACAGGGTGGTGAAAAACTGTTTTTT. This translates into CASSSGQGGEKLFF. The gene calls are TRBV7-2 and TRBJ1-4; 8 nucleotides match TRBD1. This CDR3 comprises 14 residues. The V gene end was trimmed by 4 bases and the J gene end by 7 bases; junction bases not matched to a gene: 5. Germline CDR1 SGHTA, CDR2 FQGNSA.

The V gene is TRBV7-3, the J gene TRBJ2-5, with 7 bases lining up with TRBD2. V lost 5 bases and J lost 5; bases outside the gene matches: 8. The CDR3 is made up of 14 amino acids. The germline gives CDR1 SGHTA, CDR2 FQGTGA. The CDR3 spells CASSPGTKPETQYF. The CDR3 DNA reads as TGTGCCAGCAGCCCGGGGACTAAGCCGGAGACCCAGTACTTC.

This rearrangement joins TRBV24-1 to TRBJ2-3; D is ambiguous. The CDR3 totals 17 residues. The V gene lost 4 bases and the J gene lost 0 bases, with 16 bases spanning the gap. Germline V gives CDR1 KGHDR, CDR2 SFDVKD. The CDR3 nucleotides read TGTGCCACCAGTGACCGTAGTCGACAAGGCAGCACAGATACGCAGTATTTT. Its translation: CATSDRSRQGSTDTQYF.

This clonotype was found a few times. The J gene is TRBJ1-2, the V gene TRBV18; no clear D. Germline loops: CDR1 KGHSH, CDR2 LQKENI. This CDR3 comprises 14 residues. Trimming pared 6 bases from V and 0 bases from J, leaving 11 bases between. The CDR3 region has the DNA TGTGCCAGCTCCCTGACGGATTCTAACTATGGCTACACCTTC. This gives the protein CASSLTDSNYGYTF.

DNA for the CDR3: TGCAGTGCTCGCTCCCAGGGGAGTCACGAGCAGTACGTC. Protein product: CSARSQGSHEQYV. The chain joins TRBV20-1 to TRBJ2-7; tentatively, D is TRBD1 (6 bases). Germline CDR1 DFQATT, CDR2 SNEGSKA (reference sequence). Trimming left V 5 bases short and J 5 bases short, with 16 bases between. The CDR3 runs to 13 residues.

This clonotype has only a few counts. V is TRBV28 and J is TRBJ2-5, with D unclear. Germline loops: CDR1 MDHEN, CDR2 SYDVKM. Trimming removed 7 bases from V and 4 bases from J, with 10 bases in between. The CDR3 is 12 residues long. The CDR3 spells CASTDFLETQYF. CDR3 coding DNA: TGTGCCAGCACCGACTTCTTAGAGACCCAGTACTTC. Looking up the rest from reference TRBV28 and TRBJ2-5 gives the full variable domain: DVKVTQSSRYLVKRTGEKVFLECVQDMDHENMFWYRQDPGLGLRLIYFSYDVKMKEKGDIPEGYSVSREKKERFSLILESASTNQTSMYLCASTDFLETQYFGPGTRLLVL.

This clonotype was observed a handful of times. The chain links TRBV6-1 to TRBJ2-1; no clear D gene. V was shortened by 1 base and J by 0 bases, with 7 bases between the two germline ends. Germline CDR1 MNHNS, CDR2 SASEGT. CDR3 length: 15 amino acids. The CDR3 sequence: CASSEGPSSYNEQFF. The CDR3 nucleotides read TGTGCCAGCAGTGAAGGGCCAAGCTCCTACAATGAGCAGTTCTTC.

This clonotype came up a few times. V usage is TRBV7-9 and J usage is TRBJ2-1; no clear D gene. The V end lost 1 base, the J end lost 3 bases, and 13 bases lay between the germline ends. The CDR3 extends over 16 amino acids. Germline CDR1 is SEHNR and CDR2 is FQNEAQ (reference sequence). CDR3 nucleotides: TGTGCCAGCAGCTTAGGGGGTGTCCTCAACTACAATGAGCAGTTCTTC. This translates into CASSLGGVLNYNEQFF.

This clonotype turned up a few times. This chain uses TRBV18 with TRBJ2-3; 10 bases line up with TRBD1. Trimming took 4 bases from V and 0 from J; bases not matched to a gene: 10. The germline V gene encodes CDR1 KGHSH and CDR2 LQKENI. The CDR3 consists of 18 residues. DNA for the CDR3: TGTGCCAGCTCACATACCCCCGGGACAGGGGCGAGCACAGATACGCAGTATTTT. It yields the protein CASSHTPGTGASTDTQYF.

The chain is built from TRBV7-3 and TRBJ1-1; the D gene is possibly TRBD1 (6 bases). CDR1 is SGHTA, CDR2 FQGTGA, per germline. V gave up 9 bases and J gave up 3 bases, with 17 bases separating them. This CDR3 region has 14 residues. The DNA of the CDR3 is TGTGCCAGGTGTACAGGGATAGGGGACACTGAAGCTTTCTTT. Amino acids: CARCTGIGDTEAFF.

This clonotype was seen ten or more times. J is TRBJ2-5 and V is TRBV4-2, with D tentatively TRBD1 (5 bases). The CDR3 covers 13 residues. The V and J ends lost 3 bases and 5 bases respectively, with 10 bases between them. Germline V gene lookup returns CDR1 LGHNA and CDR2 YNFKEQ. The CDR3 DNA follows: TGTGCCAGCAGCCAGGGGCCCGGGGAGACCCAGTACTTC. Its translation is CASSQGPGETQYF.

The genes are TRBV5-6 and TRBJ1-6; 7 bases are shared with TRBD1. From germline, CDR1 is SGHDT and CDR2 YYEEEE. V lost 4 bases, J lost 5 bases, and 6 bases stayed unmatched. The CDR3 has 15 residues. CDR3 sequence reads: CASSGPDRDNSPLHF. CDR3 sequence (DNA): TGTGCCAGCAGCGGGCCCGACAGGGATAATTCACCCCTCCACTTT.

This sequence joins TRBV20-1 and TRBJ1-4, with D perhaps TRBD1 (5 bases). The CDR3 loop spans 16 amino acids. V was pared by 5 bases and J by 7 bases, with 23 bases between. The V gene's germline CDR1 is DFQATT and CDR2 SNEGSKA (reference sequence). CDR3 nucleotide sequence: TGCAGTGCTCGTCTCCCTCAGGGCTCTTTTGTTGAAAAACTGTTTTTT. This gives the protein CSARLPQGSFVEKLFF.

This chain's CDR3 is CASRATGFGTGELFF. In nucleotides, the CDR3 is TGTGCCAGCAGAGCAACAGGGTTCGGAACCGGGGAGCTGTTTTTT. V is TRBV2 and J is TRBJ2-2, with TRBD1 as a possible D gene (6 bases). Germline-derived CDR1 and CDR2 are SNHLY and FYNNEI. Trimming pared 6 bases from V and 5 bases from J, leaving 16 bases between. This CDR3 is built from 15 residues.

This clonotype occurred a few times. V is TRBV12-3 or TRBV12-4 and J is TRBJ2-5, with 10 bases aligning to TRBD2. Losses at the gene ends were 6 bases for V and 3 bases for J; bases not matched to a gene: 7. The CDR3 contains 15 residues. The CDR3: CASSLRTSGKETQYF. In DNA form, the CDR3 reads TGTGCCAGCAGCCTCCGGACTAGCGGAAAAGAGACCCAGTACTTC.

This clonotype was found a few times. J is TRBJ1-1 and V is TRBV7-9; 9 positions match TRBD1. The CDR3 runs 17 residues. Germline CDR1 reads SEHNR; CDR2 reads FQNEAQ (reference sequence). V dropped 1 base and J dropped 4; count of bases not matched to a gene: 10. The CDR3 sequence: CASSLGTTGGIGTEAFF. CDR3 sequence (DNA): TGTGCCAGCAGCTTAGGAACCACAGGGGGCATTGGCACTGAAGCTTTCTTT. Full variable domain (outside the CDR3, taken from reference TRBV7-9 and TRBJ1-1): DTGVSQNPRHKITKRGQNVTFRCDPISEHNRLYWYRQTLGQGPEFLTYFQNEAQLEKSRLLSDRFSAERPKGSFSTLEIQRTEQGDSAMYLCASSLGTTGGIGTEAFFGQGTRLTVV.